The 10 T cell receptor beta chains listed next were all sequenced from one sample in a study of long-term antiretroviral therapy in people with HIV. Run at survey level, the immunoSEQ assay was version v3.0. Repertoires were generated with immunoSEQ multiplex PCR, while TCRdb's copy carries only in-frame clones and drops some. The sample contains tens of thousands of clones, 93% of which appear only once. Source: unsorted PBMCs, taken 7.6 years after starting antiretroviral therapy. These receptors all stem from a woman between 40 and 55 years old with HIV.

This clone appeared once. The chain is built from TRBV2 and TRBJ1-2, with a possible D match to TRBD1 (5 bases). V was cut by 7 bases and J by 6 bases, with 18 bases left in between. This CDR3 comprises 14 residues. The germline V gene has CDR1 SNHLY and CDR2 FYNNEI. The CDR3 sequence is CASKVDVGGDGYTF. For the CDR3, the DNA is TGTGCCAGCAAGGTCGACGTCGGGGGGGATGGCTACACCTTC.

The chain is built from TRBV6-6 and TRBJ1-1; the match to TRBD1 covers 9 bases. Trimming cost V 7 bases and J 6 bases; bases outside gene matches: 9. Per the germline V gene, CDR1 is MNHNY and CDR2 is SVGAGI (reference sequence). The CDR3 contains 14 residues. This CDR3 reads CASTQPGQGSEAFF. CDR3 bases: TGTGCCAGCACCCAACCGGGACAGGGTTCTGAAGCTTTCTTT.

In DNA, the CDR3 is TGTGCCAGCAGCCCTCGACAGGGGCCCCGTAGGTTTGAAGCTTTCTTT. Translated, it gives CASSPRQGPRRFEAFF. V is TRBV7-9 and J is TRBJ1-1, with 8 nucleotides matching TRBD1. The length of the CDR3 is 16 residues. CDR1 is SEHNR, CDR2 FQNEAQ, per germline (reference sequence). J lost 7 bases, V lost 5 bases, and 15 bases had no gene match.

The chain has TRBV30 and TRBJ2-5, with 7 bases identical to TRBD2. Per the germline V gene, CDR1 is GTSNPN and CDR2 is SVGIG (reference sequence). The junction had 17 bases not matched to a gene; V was cut back by 1 base and J by 3 bases. This CDR3 region has 18 residues. CDR3 loop: CAWSGFGTTTTTEETQYF. The DNA for the CDR3 is TGTGCCTGGAGTGGGTTCGGGACTACCACTACCACCGAAGAGACCCAGTACTTC.

The chain joins TRBV7-9 to TRBJ2-5; no clear D. V was trimmed by 1 base and J by 9 bases, leaving 6 bases between them. Germline assignment: CDR1 SEHNR and CDR2 FQNEAQ (reference sequence). This CDR3 is 11 amino acids long. CDR3 in amino acids: CASSLEESQYF. Written as DNA, the CDR3 is TGTGCCAGCAGCTTAGAGGAGTCCCAGTACTTC.

The rearrangement joins TRBV7-8 to TRBJ2-7; 9 bases match TRBD1. The V gene's germline CDR1 is SGHVS and CDR2 FQNEAQ. The CDR3 length is 14 residues. The trim removed 1 base at V and 5 bases at J, leaving 3 bases unmatched. The CDR3 loop reads CASSLVQGANEQYF. In DNA, the CDR3 is TGTGCCAGCAGCTTAGTACAGGGGGCAAACGAGCAGTACTTC.

The chain carries TRBV6-1 and TRBJ1-5; D ambiguous. CDR1 MNHNS and CDR2 SASEGT come from the germline V gene. V was trimmed by 2 bases and J by 5 bases, leaving 7 bases between them. The CDR3 runs 13 residues. Written as DNA, the CDR3 is TGTGCCAGCAGTGAAAGGGTAGATCAGCCCCAGCATTTT. Amino acid sequence: CASSERVDQPQHF.

The gene calls are TRBV6-5 and TRBJ2-7; D is possibly TRBD2 (5 bases). Germline CDR1 MNHEY, CDR2 SVGAGI. CDR3 length: 15 residues. The V end lost 5 bases, the J end lost 5 bases, and 19 bases lay between the germline ends. The CDR3 spells CASSQGFGGGNEQYF. CDR3 nucleotide sequence: TGTGCCAGCAGTCAAGGATTCGGAGGAGGTAACGAGCAGTACTTC.

The chain joins TRBV6-5 to TRBJ2-7, with D uncertain. Trimming removed 6 bases at V and 1 base at J, with 10 bases between. This CDR3 is built from 13 residues. Per germline, CDR1 MNHEY and CDR2 SVGAGI. The CDR3 bases are TGTGCCAGCAGCGACACTTTATCCTACGAGCAGTACTTC. This translates into CASSDTLSYEQYF.

V and J are TRBV10-3 and TRBJ2-7; the match to TRBD2 covers 10 bases. This CDR3 contains 19 residues. CDR1 ENHRY and CDR2 SYGVKD come from the germline V gene. Trimming at V came to 2 bases and at J to 7 bases, leaving 20 bases not matched to a gene. Here the CDR3 reads CAISESGGAVKRGFREQYF. The CDR3 DNA reads TGTGCCATCAGTGAGAGCGGGGGGGCCGTCAAAAGGGGGTTTCGGGAGCAGTACTTC.